The T cell receptor beta chain under discussion was sequenced for a study of blood T cell repertoires in COVID-19. Germline V gene data show CDR1 as GTSNPN and CDR2 as SVGIG (reference sequence). The ends lost 3 bases at V and 1 base at J; junction bases unmatched: 8. This CDR3 contains 15 residues. Data came from immunoSEQ multiplex PCR; TCRdb stores just in-frame clones and leaves some out. The repertoire holds 250,000 to 350,000 clones, with around 84% as singletons. The Seattle patients joined while their infection was active and were tracked longitudinally afterward. The chain has TRBV30 and TRBJ1-1; the match to TRBD1 covers 7 bases. Sequencing was carried out using peripheral blood. The receptor's source is a human donor with COVID-19, enrolled during active disease. The donor label of this sample is uncertain. The CDR3 region is CAWREGAPGNTEAFF. The CDR3, as DNA: TGTGCCTGGAGGGAGGGGGCGCCCGGGAACACTGAAGCTTTCTTT.